The 29 T cell receptor beta chains listed next were all sequenced from one sample in a study of regulatory T cells in long-lasting Graves disease. Both iRepertoire HTBI primers and Arm-PCR of CDR3 regions were used to build the TCR beta libraries. TCRdb itself ran the multiplex PCR reads through MiXCR, one entry per CDR3 protein. The table lists over 250,000 distinct CDR3 sequences, 22% of them singletons. The time point here: persistent/refractory GD, antithyroid drugs over 5 years with positive TRAb. Construction of the TCR library relied on RNA isolated from PBMCs. The specimen was peripheral blood mononuclear cells (PBMCs), collected when the disease was refractory, from a patient treated with antithyroid drugs. The source is a female donor with Graves disease.

The chain couples TRBV10-3 to TRBJ2-6, with 9 bases identical to TRBD1. Germline values: CDR1 ENHRY, CDR2 SYGVKD. This CDR3 comprises 18 residues. J was trimmed by 3 bases and V by 0 bases; bases with no gene match: 6. The CDR3 coding sequence is TGTGCCATCAGTGAGTCTCCGGGACAGGGTGTTGGGGCCAACGTCCTGACTTTC. This translates into CAISESPGQGVGANVLTF.

The gene calls are TRBV30 and TRBJ2-2; D ambiguous. CDR1 is GTSNPN, CDR2 SVGIG, per germline (reference sequence). The CDR3 runs 12 residues. Trimming removed 5 bases from V and 2 bases from J, with 6 bases in between. The CDR3: CAWGLNTGELFF. The CDR3 coding sequence is TGTGCCTGGGGGCTAAACACCGGGGAGCTGTTTTTT.

The chain couples TRBV11-3 to TRBJ2-2; the D gene is possibly TRBD1 (5 bases). Germline assignment: CDR1 SGHNT and CDR2 YENEEA. V gave up 1 base and J gave up 7 bases, with 10 bases separating them. The CDR3 is 14 amino acids. CDR3: CASSLGQFSGELFF. The DNA of the CDR3 is TGTGCCAGCAGCTTAGGACAGTTCAGCGGGGAGCTGTTTTTT. The full variable domain, completed using reference TRBV11-3 and TRBJ2-2, is EAGVVQSPRYKIIEKKQPVAFWCNPISGHNTLYWYLQNLGQGPELLIRYENEEAVDDSQLPKDRFSAERLKGVDSTLKIQPAELGDSAVYLCASSLGQFSGELFFGEGSRLTVL.

The table lists this clonotype with many counts. The gene calls are TRBV11-2 and TRBJ2-7; 10 bases agree with TRBD1. CDR1 is SGHAT, CDR2 FQNNGV, per germline. The trim removed 6 bases at V and 5 bases at J, leaving 4 bases unmatched. The CDR3 has 13 residues. As DNA, the CDR3 is TGTGCCAGCAGACGGACAGGGGGGGACGAGCAGTACTTC. It yields the protein CASRRTGGDEQYF.

The sample holds a few counts of this clonotype. The rearrangement links TRBV7-2 to TRBJ2-7; possible D gene TRBD2, 5 bases. This CDR3 region has 14 residues. V lost 2 bases and J lost 3, with 11 bases in between. Per germline, CDR1 SGHTA and CDR2 FQGNSA. CDR3 in amino acids: CASSLLEGFYEQYF. The DNA for the CDR3 is TGTGCCAGCAGCTTACTTGAGGGTTTCTACGAGCAGTACTTC.

V gene TRBV27 combines with J gene TRBJ1-5, with 8 positions matching TRBD1. This CDR3 spans 15 amino acids. Looked up from germline, CDR1 is MNHEY and CDR2 is SMNVEV (reference sequence). The V and J ends lost 6 bases and 6 bases, in that order; junction bases with no gene match: 10. The CDR3 reads CASSGQGELSQPQHF. The CDR3 DNA follows: TGTGCCAGCAGCGGACAGGGTGAGCTCAGTCAGCCCCAGCATTTT.

The count of this clonotype is one. This sequence joins TRBV7-9 and TRBJ1-5; TRBD1 matches 9 bases. Germline V gene lookup returns CDR1 SEHNR and CDR2 FQNEAQ (reference sequence). CDR3 length equals 15 residues. J was trimmed by 5 bases and V by 5 bases; bases with no gene match: 7. The CDR3: CASSPDRGIDQPQHF. CDR3 nucleotides: TGTGCCAGCAGCCCTGACAGGGGGATAGATCAGCCCCAGCATTTT. Filled out from reference TRBV7-9 and TRBJ1-5, the complete variable domain reads DTGVSQNPRHKITKRGQNVTFRCDPISEHNRLYWYRQTLGQGPEFLTYFQNEAQLEKSRLLSDRFSAERPKGSFSTLEIQRTEQGDSAMYLCASSPDRGIDQPQHFGDGTRLSIL.

About this clonotype: With a much larger clone just one base away, this may be a read error. V is TRBV7-8 and J is TRBJ1-4; D might be TRBD1 (6 bases). From germline, CDR1 is SGHVS and CDR2 FQNEAQ. This CDR3 contains 13 residues. The chain's CDR3 is CTSKRQADEKLFF. Written as DNA, the CDR3 is TGTACCAGCAAGAGACAGGCCGATGAAAAACTGTTTTTT.

The gene calls are TRBV28 and TRBJ2-3, with no clear D. The CDR3 runs to 16 residues. Trimming cost V 3 bases and J 0 bases, with 13 bases left between them. In germline, CDR1 is MDHEN, CDR2 SYDVKM. CDR3 loop: CASSFGVGSSTDTQYF. The CDR3, as DNA: TGTGCCAGCAGTTTCGGAGTCGGGTCTAGCACAGATACGCAGTATTTT.

The table lists this clonotype with many counts. This chain links TRBV7-9 with TRBJ1-2; 8 bases line up with TRBD1. V lost 3 bases to trimming and J lost 4 bases; unmatched junction nucleotides: 4. Germline CDR1 reads SEHNR; CDR2 reads FQNEAQ (reference sequence). The length of the CDR3 is 14 residues. CDR3 DNA: TGTGCCAGCAGCTTTTCGGACAGGGCCTATGGCTACACCTTC. Amino acids: CASSFSDRAYGYTF. The full variable domain, in which reference TRBV7-9 and TRBJ1-2 provide the parts outside the CDR3, is DTGVSQNPRHKITKRGQNVTFRCDPISEHNRLYWYRQTLGQGPEFLTYFQNEAQLEKSRLLSDRFSAERPKGSFSTLEIQRTEQGDSAMYLCASSFSDRAYGYTFGSGTRLTVV.

This clonotype has just a few counts. The V and J genes are TRBV20-1 and TRBJ2-5, with 14 bases matching TRBD2. Looked up from germline, CDR1 is DFQATT and CDR2 is SNEGSKA (reference sequence). The V segment lost 5 bases and the J segment 7 bases; nucleotides outside the gene matches: 9. This CDR3 is built from 15 residues. DNA for the CDR3: TGCAGTGCTCGGACTAGCGGGAGGCCGCGATTGACCCAGTACTTC. Translating gives CSARTSGRPRLTQYF.

The chain uses TRBV7-9 and TRBJ2-5; 8 bases are shared with TRBD2. The J call may be mistaken, given a closer DNA end match to TRBJ2-4. The germline V gene has CDR1 SEHNR and CDR2 FQNEAQ (reference sequence). The length of the CDR3 is 14 residues. The CDR3 here is CASSSGGGVYIQYF. CDR3 DNA sequence: TGTGCCAGCAGCTCCGGGGGGGGCGTATACATTCAGTACTTC.

The chain has TRBV5-6 and TRBJ2-3, with D perhaps matching TRBD2 (5 bases). Germline CDR1 is SGHDT and CDR2 is YYEEEE. V lost 1 base and J 0 bases, leaving 9 bases between the germline ends. This CDR3 comprises 15 residues. DNA of the CDR3: TGTGCCAGCAGCTTGCGGCTAGCCAGCACAGATACGCAGTATTTT. Protein: CASSLRLASTDTQYF. The entire variable domain, with the rest obtained from reference TRBV5-6 and TRBJ2-3, is as follows: DAGVTQSPTHLIKTRGQQVTLRCSPKSGHDTVSWYQQALGQGPQFIFQYYEEEERQRGNFPDRFSGHQFPNYSSELNVNALLLGDSALYLCASSLRLASTDTQYFGPGTRLTVL.

The table lists this clonotype with many counts. V usage is TRBV28 and J usage is TRBJ1-4; weak D call: TRBD1 (5 bases). The CDR3 spans 13 residues. Germline-derived CDR1 and CDR2 are MDHEN and SYDVKM. Between the trimmed V and J ends, which lost 6 bases and 7 bases, there was a span of 12 bases. CDR3 region: CASRGRLGEKLFF. Here the CDR3 DNA reads TGTGCCAGCAGGGGGCGCCTCGGTGAAAAACTGTTTTTT.

The J gene is TRBJ2-3, the V gene TRBV18; TRBD2 agrees at 13 bases. The CDR3 totals 16 residues. V lost 6 bases and J lost 4; bases outside the gene matches: 7. Germline CDR1 is KGHSH and CDR2 is LQKENI. The CDR3 bases are TGTGCCAGCTCCCTCGGGACTAGCGGGATACCAGATACGCAGTATTTT. The encoded protein is CASSLGTSGIPDTQYF.

Ten or more counts support this clonotype. This chain connects TRBV28 to TRBJ1-2; 9 bases fit TRBD1. The CDR3 has 14 amino acids. The V and J ends lost 4 bases and 8 bases, in that order; junction bases with no gene match: 8. From germline, CDR1 is MDHEN and CDR2 SYDVKM. The CDR3 sequence is CASSYPDRGSGYTF. The CDR3 bases are TGTGCCAGCAGTTACCCGGACAGGGGAAGCGGCTACACCTTC.

This clonotype was seen many times. The CDR3 loop is CASSPTEGNSPLHF. CDR3 sequence (DNA): TGTGCCAGCAGCCCGACGGAGGGCAATTCACCCCTCCACTTT. The gene calls are TRBV11-2 and TRBJ1-6; no clear D gene. The germline V gene has CDR1 SGHAT and CDR2 FQNNGV. V lost 5 bases and J lost 7, with 12 bases in between. CDR3 length: 14 residues.

This clonotype has ten or more counts. The gene calls are TRBV6-1 and TRBJ1-1; D gene unclear. The CDR3 is 15 amino acids. Germline V gene sequence: CDR1 MNHNS, CDR2 SASEGT. V lost 6 bases to trimming and J lost 4 bases, with 18 bases between them. CDR3 sequence reads: CASSANHKVVTEAFF. The CDR3 region has the DNA TGTGCCAGCAGCGCAAACCATAAGGTTGTCACTGAAGCTTTCTTT.

This clonotype was recorded a few times. The V call is TRBV19, the J call TRBJ2-5; D is uncertain. The germline gives CDR1 LNHDA, CDR2 SQIVND (reference sequence). The CDR3 sequence is 13 residues long. V was cut by 3 bases and J by 9 bases, with 14 bases left in between. The CDR3: CASSMTVPVSQYF. CDR3 sequence (DNA): TGTGCCAGTAGTATGACGGTCCCCGTGTCCCAGTACTTC. Full variable domain (remainder filled in from reference TRBV19 and TRBJ2-5): DGGITQSPKYLFRKEGQNVTLSCEQNLNHDAMYWYRQDPGQGLRLIYYSQIVNDFQKGDIAEGYSVSREKKESFPLTVTSAQKNPTAFYLCASSMTVPVSQYFGPGTRLLVL.

V and J are TRBV12-3 or TRBV12-4 and TRBJ2-2; TRBD2 agrees at 9 bases. V was clipped by 5 bases and J by 0 bases; unmatched bases: 4. The length of the CDR3 is 16 residues. The CDR3 spells CASSATSGANTGELFF. The CDR3 nucleotides are TGTGCCAGCAGTGCGACTAGCGGCGCGAACACCGGGGAGCTGTTTTTT.

V is TRBV4-3 and J is TRBJ2-7; the match to TRBD1 covers 9 bases. After removal of 4 bases from V and 3 bases from J, the junction contained 7 bases not matched to a gene. This CDR3 is built from 15 residues. Germline V lookup: CDR1 LGHNA, CDR2 YSLEER. CDR3 DNA: TGCGCCAGCAGCCCTGGTACGGGACAGGGCTACGAGCAGTACTTC. Translated: CASSPGTGQGYEQYF.

This clonotype has ten or more counts. The chain recombines TRBV3-1 with TRBJ2-5, with D tentatively TRBD2 (5 bases). Germline CDR1 and CDR2: LGHDT and YNNKEL (reference sequence). This CDR3 is built from 14 residues. With 1 base removed from V and 4 bases from J, the gap between germline ends came to 10 bases. CDR3 region: CASSQGVGVETQYF. The CDR3 bases are TGTGCCAGCAGCCAAGGTGTGGGAGTAGAGACCCAGTACTTC.

This rearrangement joins TRBV24-1 to TRBJ2-3, with TRBD2 matching over 8 bases. The germline V gene has CDR1 KGHDR and CDR2 SFDVKD. The CDR3 has 18 amino acids. V gave up 3 bases and J gave up 4 bases; unmatched junction bases: 14. CDR3 region: CATSDENSGITVADTQYF. CDR3 coding DNA: TGTGCCACCAGTGATGAAAATAGCGGGATAACCGTGGCAGATACGCAGTATTTT.

V and J are TRBV29-1 and TRBJ2-7, with 9 positions matching TRBD1. V lost 4 bases, J lost 2 bases, and 3 bases stayed unmatched. This CDR3 has 13 residues. CDR1 and CDR2 from the germline V gene are SQVTM and ANQGSEA. The CDR3 loop is CSVGTGEAYEQYF. CDR3 nucleotides: TGCAGCGTTGGGACAGGGGAAGCCTACGAGCAGTACTTC.

This clonotype has only a few counts. The genes are TRBV6-1 and TRBJ2-2, with 7 bases fitting TRBD1. CDR3 length equals 14 residues. Germline V gene data show CDR1 as MNHNS and CDR2 as SASEGT. Germline trimming cut 6 bases from V and 3 bases from J; bases unmatched to any gene: 4. This CDR3 reads CASRADRDTGELFF. DNA of the CDR3: TGTGCCAGCAGAGCAGACAGGGACACCGGGGAGCTGTTTTTT.

The CDR3 DNA reads TGTGCCAGCGTGGATTACAATGAGCAGTTCTTC. As protein: CASVDYNEQFF. The V and J genes are TRBV6-2 or TRBV6-3 and TRBJ2-1; the D is unclear. V gave up 8 bases and J gave up 4 bases, with 6 bases separating them. From germline, CDR1 is MNHEY and CDR2 SVGEGT. This CDR3 contains 11 residues.

There are a few counts of this clonotype. The V and J genes are TRBV10-3 and TRBJ2-7; weak D call: TRBD1 (6 bases). CDR1 and CDR2 from the germline V gene are ENHRY and SYGVKD. This CDR3 has 13 amino acids. V shed 6 bases and J shed 3 bases, with 12 bases lying between them. For the CDR3, the DNA is TGTGCCATCAGCCCTACAGGGTTCTACGAGCAGTACTTC. This translates into CAISPTGFYEQYF.

This clonotype appeared many times. The chain links TRBV6-1 to TRBJ1-6, with 9 bases aligning to TRBD1. CDR1 and CDR2 from the germline V gene are MNHNS and SASEGT. The CDR3 runs to 16 residues. Unmatched junction bases numbered 7, after V lost 3 bases and J lost 7 bases. In DNA form, the CDR3 reads TGTGCCAGCAGTGAGCCAGGACAGGGGAGGAATTCACCCCTCCACTTT. It is translated as CASSEPGQGRNSPLHF.

The J gene is TRBJ2-4, the V gene TRBV11-2; unclear D gene. V lost 4 bases, J lost 6 bases, and 19 bases lay in between. Germline CDR1 reads SGHAT; CDR2 reads FQNNGV. This CDR3 region has 16 residues. This CDR3 reads CASSSNLDGLGNIQYF. CDR3 bases: TGTGCCAGCAGCTCAAACCTAGACGGGCTAGGAAACATTCAGTACTTC.